A selection of T cell receptor beta chains follows, all from one sample in a study of blood T cell repertoires in COVID-19. The data were produced by immunoSEQ multiplex PCR, yet TCRdb's version contains in-frame clones alone and is incomplete. The table shows over 25,000 clones, with 84% occurring only once. Sequenced sample: peripheral blood. The receptors shown here come from a man between 65 and 80 years old with active COVID-19. The CDR3 runs from the conserved cysteine through the conserved F or W. Fields, in order: D gene, J gene, V gene, clone size, CDR3 protein, CDR3 DNA. D genes are given only for firm matches. Clone size is stated in some rows and not others, as once, few, many or a class when expanded.

D: TRBD2; J: TRBJ2-2; V: TRBV9; size: -; CDR3: CASRKGLAGNTGELFF; DNA: TGTGCCAGCCGCAAAGGACTAGCGGGGAACACCGGGGAGCTGTTTTTT
D: -; J: TRBJ1-3; V: TRBV6-5; size: -; CDR3: CASSTGSGNTIYF; DNA: TGTGCCAGCAGCACAGGGTCTGGAAACACCATATATTTT
D: TRBD2; J: TRBJ2-1; V: TRBV9; size: -; CDR3: CASSVEGLASGSEQFF; DNA: TGTGCCAGCAGCGTAGAGGGACTAGCATCGGGTAGTGAGCAGTTCTTC
D: TRBD1; J: TRBJ2-7; V: TRBV9; size: -; CDR3: CASSVGGQGDSYEQYF; DNA: TGTGCCAGCAGCGTAGGAGGACAGGGTGATTCCTACGAGCAGTACTTC
D: TRBD1; J: TRBJ2-5; V: TRBV28; size: -; CDR3: CASGNRGLQETQYF; DNA: TGTGCCAGCGGAAACAGGGGGCTGCAAGAGACCCAGTACTTC
D: TRBD1; J: TRBJ1-6; V: TRBV2; size: -; CDR3: CASRQGERFSPLHF; DNA: TGTGCCAGCCGCCAGGGGGAAAGGTTCTCACCCCTCCACTTT
D: TRBD2; J: TRBJ2-5; V: TRBV5-4; size: -; CDR3: CASSFSGTSTGTQYF; DNA: TGTGCCAGCAGCTTCTCCGGGACTAGCACAGGGACCCAGTACTTC
D: -; J: TRBJ1-2; V: TRBV3-1/TRBV3-2; size: -; CDR3: CASSQGAGQTYGYTF; DNA: TGTGCCAGCAGCCAAGGGGCGGGGCAAACCTATGGCTACACCTTC
D: -; J: TRBJ2-7; V: TRBV11-2; size: -; CDR3: CASSLSFTDSYF; DNA: TGTGCCAGCAGCTTAAGTTTTACAGATTCGTACTTC
D: -; J: TRBJ1-2; V: TRBV7-8; size: -; CDR3: CASSPVGYGYTF; DNA: TGTGCCAGCAGCCCAGTCGGGTATGGCTACACCTTC
D: -; J: TRBJ2-1; V: TRBV5-1; size: -; CDR3: CASSAAQGLMNEQFF; DNA: TGCGCCAGCAGCGCCGCCCAGGGACTGATGAATGAGCAGTTCTTC
D: TRBD1; J: TRBJ2-7; V: TRBV6-1; size: -; CDR3: CASSEGWGQVYEQYF; DNA: TGTGCCAGCAGTGAAGGTTGGGGACAGGTCTACGAGCAGTACTTC
D: TRBD2; J: TRBJ2-3; V: TRBV7-2; size: once; CDR3: CASSFSGNRDTQYF; DNA: TGTGCCAGCAGCTTTAGCGGGAACAGGGATACGCAGTATTTT
D: -; J: TRBJ2-5; V: TRBV11-3; size: once; CDR3: CASSLGGLQETQYF; DNA: TGTGCCAGCAGCTTAGGGGGCCTCCAAGAGACCCAGTACTTC
D: -; J: TRBJ2-7; V: TRBV11-2; size: -; CDR3: CASSLNSQGSYEQYF; DNA: TGTGCCAGCAGCTTAAATAGTCAGGGTAGCTACGAGCAGTACTTC
D: -; J: TRBJ1-2; V: TRBV12-3/TRBV12-4; size: -; CDR3: CASSRTQDYGYTF; DNA: TGTGCCAGCAGTCGTACCCAGGACTATGGCTACACCTTC
D: -; J: TRBJ1-1; V: TRBV10-3; size: -; CDR3: CAITIGGVNTEAFF; DNA: TGTGCCATCACGATCGGGGGAGTGAACACTGAAGCTTTCTTT
D: TRBD2; J: TRBJ2-7; V: TRBV6-2/TRBV6-3; size: -; CDR3: CASSPGLAGKYEQYF; DNA: TGTGCCAGCAGCCCGGGACTAGCGGGGAAGTACGAGCAGTACTTC
D: -; J: TRBJ1-1; V: TRBV4-1; size: -; CDR3: CASSQDEQGRTEAFF; DNA: TGCGCCAGCAGCCAAGATGAGCAGGGGCGGACTGAAGCTTTCTTT
D: -; J: TRBJ1-1; V: TRBV28; size: -; CDR3: CASSFTGWTEAFF; DNA: TGTGCCAGCAGTTTCACAGGGTGGACTGAAGCTTTCTTT
D: -; J: TRBJ2-1; V: TRBV18; size: -; CDR3: CASSPLLSSYNEQFF; DNA: TGTGCCAGCTCACCACTGTTGAGCTCCTACAATGAGCAGTTCTTC
D: -; J: TRBJ2-7; V: TRBV11-3; size: -; CDR3: CASSLADEQYF; DNA: TGTGCCAGCAGCTTGGCGGACGAGCAGTACTTC
D: TRBD1; J: TRBJ2-5; V: TRBV6-5; size: -; CDR3: CASSRDSLQETQYF; DNA: TGTGCCAGCAGTAGGGACAGCCTCCAAGAGACCCAGTACTTC
D: -; J: TRBJ1-2; V: TRBV28; size: -; CDR3: CASTGGNYGYTF; DNA: TGTGCCAGCACGGGGGGGAACTATGGCTACACCTTC
D: TRBD1; J: TRBJ1-2; V: TRBV28; size: -; CDR3: CASSYDISGGYGYTF; DNA: TGTGCCAGCAGTTATGACATATCAGGGGGCTATGGCTACACCTTC
D: -; J: TRBJ2-1; V: TRBV5-6; size: -; CDR3: CASSFSGSYNEQFF; DNA: TGTGCCAGCAGCTTCTCCGGGAGCTACAATGAGCAGTTCTTC
D: TRBD2; J: TRBJ2-5; V: TRBV7-7; size: -; CDR3: CASSPGTSGRETQYF; DNA: TGTGCCAGCAGCCCCGGGACTAGCGGCCGAGAGACCCAGTACTTC
D: -; J: TRBJ2-7; V: TRBV21-1; size: -; CDR3: CASSTGGNEQYF; DNA: TGTGCCAGCAGCACCGGAGGGAACGAGCAGTACTTC
D: -; J: TRBJ2-5; V: TRBV12-3/TRBV12-4; size: -; CDR3: CASSPSRFETQYF; DNA: TGTGCCAGCAGCCCGAGTCGGTTCGAGACCCAGTACTTC
D: TRBD2; J: TRBJ2-1; V: TRBV7-9; size: -; CDR3: CASSPRGGGGLINEQFF; DNA: TGTGCCAGCAGCCCAAGAGGCGGGGGGGGGCTCATCAATGAGCAGTTCTTC
D: -; J: TRBJ2-5; V: TRBV15; size: -; CDR3: CATAEKLGQPYQETQYF; DNA: TGTGCCACCGCCGAAAAACTCGGACAGCCGTACCAAGAGACCCAGTACTTC
D: -; J: TRBJ1-4; V: TRBV7-2; size: -; CDR3: CASSLSPSTANEKLFF; DNA: TGTGCCAGCAGCTTAAGTCCTTCGACAGCAAATGAAAAACTGTTTTTT
D: -; J: TRBJ1-3; V: TRBV9; size: -; CDR3: CASSVAYSGNTIYF; DNA: TGTGCCAGCAGCGTAGCCTACTCTGGAAACACCATATATTTT
D: TRBD1; J: TRBJ1-2; V: TRBV2; size: -; CDR3: CASSTRDRAFNYGYTF; DNA: TGTGCCAGCAGTACCCGGGACAGGGCTTTTAACTATGGCTACACCTTC
D: TRBD1; J: TRBJ2-7; V: TRBV11-2; size: -; CDR3: CASSLGDSSYEQYF; DNA: TGTGCCAGCAGCTTAGGGGACAGCTCCTACGAGCAGTACTTC
D: -; J: TRBJ1-2; V: TRBV6-4; size: -; CDR3: CASSAGAPYGYTF; DNA: TGTGCCAGCAGCGCAGGGGCCCCATATGGCTACACCTTC
D: TRBD2; J: TRBJ2-7; V: TRBV3-1/TRBV3-2; size: -; CDR3: CASSQELSSGGYEQYF; DNA: TGTGCCAGCAGCCAAGAATTGTCTAGCGGGGGCTACGAGCAGTACTTC
D: TRBD1; J: TRBJ2-7; V: TRBV24-1; size: -; CDR3: CATSDSPDRGHEQYF; DNA: TGTGCCACCAGTGATTCCCCGGACAGGGGGCACGAGCAGTACTTC
D: TRBD2; J: TRBJ2-2; V: TRBV5-6; size: medium-sized; CDR3: CASTWTSGYTGELFF; DNA: TGTGCCAGCACCTGGACTAGCGGCTACACCGGGGAGCTGTTTTTT
D: TRBD1; J: TRBJ2-7; V: TRBV5-1; size: -; CDR3: CASSLSLAGTGLSYEQYF; DNA: TGCGCCAGCAGCTTGTCCCTAGCCGGGACAGGGCTCTCCTACGAGCAGTACTTC
D: -; J: TRBJ1-3; V: TRBV3-1/TRBV3-2; size: few; CDR3: CASSPTSAGNTIYF; DNA: TGTGCCAGCAGCCCTACTTCGGCTGGAAACACCATATATTTT
D: TRBD2; J: TRBJ2-7; V: TRBV3-1/TRBV3-2; size: -; CDR3: CASSQGAGGFEQYF; DNA: TGTGCCAGCAGCCAGGGGGCGGGGGGCTTCGAGCAGTACTTC
D: TRBD1; J: TRBJ2-1; V: TRBV19; size: -; CDR3: CASSMGQGFSAYNEQFF; DNA: TGTGCCAGTAGTATGGGACAGGGTTTTTCGGCCTACAATGAGCAGTTCTTC
D: -; J: TRBJ2-2; V: TRBV28; size: -; CDR3: CASRSFGSIVELFF; DNA: TGTGCCAGCAGATCTTTCGGGTCCATTGTGGAGCTGTTTTTT
D: TRBD1; J: TRBJ1-6; V: TRBV9; size: once; CDR3: CASSKQQGSNSPLHF; DNA: TGTGCCAGCAGCAAACAACAGGGGTCCAATTCACCCCTCCACTTT
D: TRBD1; J: TRBJ2-1; V: TRBV5-1; size: -; CDR3: CASSFGQGSYNEQFF; DNA: TGCGCCAGCAGCTTCGGACAGGGATCCTACAATGAGCAGTTCTTC
D: TRBD2; J: TRBJ2-5; V: TRBV30; size: -; CDR3: CAWNNGAGGETQYF; DNA: TGTGCCTGGAACAATGGGGCGGGGGGGGAGACCCAGTACTTC
D: -; J: TRBJ2-3; V: TRBV5-8; size: -; CDR3: CASSLNWGQDTQYF; DNA: TGTGCCAGCAGCTTGAACTGGGGGCAAGATACGCAGTATTTT
D: -; J: TRBJ2-2; V: TRBV12-3/TRBV12-4; size: few; CDR3: CASRSETGELFF; DNA: TGTGCCAGCAGATCCGAGACCGGGGAGCTGTTTTTT
D: -; J: TRBJ1-6; V: TRBV12-3/TRBV12-4; size: -; CDR3: CASSLARGSPLHF; DNA: TGTGCCAGCAGTTTAGCCAGGGGATCACCCCTCCACTTT
D: TRBD2; J: TRBJ2-7; V: TRBV28; size: -; CDR3: CASSSLPHSGSSYEQYF; DNA: TGTGCCAGCAGTTCCCTACCCCATAGCGGGAGCTCCTACGAGCAGTACTTC
D: -; J: TRBJ2-1; V: TRBV25-1; size: once; CDR3: CASSDSSTLNEQFF; DNA: TGTGCCAGCAGTGACTCCAGTACCCTCAATGAGCAGTTCTTC
D: TRBD1; J: TRBJ2-3; V: TRBV5-1; size: -; CDR3: CASSRDRAADTQYF; DNA: TGCGCCAGCAGCCGGGACAGGGCCGCAGATACGCAGTATTTT
D: TRBD1; J: TRBJ1-3; V: TRBV4-1; size: few; CDR3: CASSQGQGAEGNTIYF; DNA: TGCGCCAGCAGCCAGGGACAGGGGGCGGAGGGAAACACCATATATTTT
D: -; J: TRBJ2-1; V: TRBV6-6; size: few; CDR3: CASRVNTAVDNEQFF; DNA: TGTGCCAGCAGGGTGAATACTGCCGTCGACAATGAGCAGTTCTTC